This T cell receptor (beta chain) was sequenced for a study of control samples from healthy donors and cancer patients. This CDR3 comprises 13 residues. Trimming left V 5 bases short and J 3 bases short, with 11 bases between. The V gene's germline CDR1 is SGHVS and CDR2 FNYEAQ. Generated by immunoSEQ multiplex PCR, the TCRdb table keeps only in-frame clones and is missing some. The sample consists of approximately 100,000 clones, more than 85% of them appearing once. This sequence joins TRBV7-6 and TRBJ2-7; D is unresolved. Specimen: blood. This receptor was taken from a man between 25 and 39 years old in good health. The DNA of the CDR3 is TGTGCCAGCAGCCCCCAAGATATCTACGAGCAGTACTTC. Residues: CASSPQDIYEQYF.